The 2 T cell receptor beta chains listed next were all sequenced from one sample in a study of T-cell memory formation after mild COVID-19 listed by TCRdb under 2021. The library relied on 5' RACE. The reads were generated on an Illumina NovaSeq 6000. TCRdb took the public reads, trimmed them with fastp at Q25, ran MiXCR for clone calling and kept in-frame beta chains. Records with the same CDR3 protein are collapsed into one entry carrying the most frequent genes and DNA. Recorded for this sample are 300,000 to 350,000 distinct CDR3 sequences; around an eighth of them occurred a single time. Of the sample, over 20% is held by the ten largest clones. Sample: PBMCs or a T cell subset sorted from them (not recorded which). The origin of the receptors is a man aged 18 to 30 who had mild COVID-19 (a few samples of this study predate the infection). The sample titles of this study are shuffled in the database, so cell type and time point are left out; the donor was told from shared clones.

This clonotype was seen only a few times. This CDR3 is CASSFTVDPGSRKKWYGYTF. The DNA of the CDR3 is TGTGCCAGCAGTTTCACTGTGGACCCTGGCAGCCGAAAGAAGTGGTATGGCTACACCTTC. The genes are TRBV6-6 and TRBJ1-2; no clear D gene. Trimming shortened V by 4 bases and J by 5 bases, and 32 bases separated the two germline ends. This CDR3 is built from 20 residues. The germline CDR1 and CDR2 sequences are MNHNY and SVGAGI (reference sequence).

The chain has TRBV20-1 and TRBJ2-7; TRBD1 matches 7 bases. Germline trimming cut 3 bases from V and 1 base from J; bases unmatched to any gene: 6. The germline gives CDR1 DFQATT, CDR2 SNEGSKA (reference sequence). The CDR3 is 14 amino acids. CDR3 sequence reads: CSARGQSFSYEQYF. The CDR3 DNA is TGCAGTGCTAGGGGACAGTCATTTTCCTACGAGCAGTACTTC.